These 28 T cell receptor beta chains were sequenced from one sample in a study of blood T cells in healthy people across ages. PCR was performed a second time for about 7 to 11 cycles using a sample-barcoded 5' primer and a J-beta primer mix. Using its own MiXCR run on the 5' RACE reads, TCRdb lists one record per CDR3 protein. The sample includes 1.5 million to 2 million distinct CDR3 sequences, 28% seen only once; the top ten take about 7.7%. The sequencing sample was made of blood. These receptors originate from a woman in her 30s in good health.

The V and J genes are TRBV5-1 and TRBJ2-3, with unresolved D. Deletions cut 3 bases from V and 0 bases from J, with 11 bases between. CDR1 SGHRS and CDR2 YFSETQ come from the germline V gene. The CDR3 runs 15 residues. CDR3: CASSSAPHSTDTQYF. The CDR3 DNA is TGCGCCAGCAGCTCCGCCCCGCACAGCACAGATACGCAGTATTTT.

The chain uses TRBV5-1 and TRBJ1-2, with unresolved D. V was pared by 0 bases and J by 0 bases, with 9 bases between. Germline CDR1 SGHRS, CDR2 YFSETQ. The CDR3 spans 15 residues. The CDR3: CASSLVASANYGYTF. The CDR3 DNA follows: TGCGCCAGCAGCTTGGTGGCTTCAGCTAACTATGGCTACACCTTC.

The V and J genes are TRBV6-2 or TRBV6-3 and TRBJ2-3; D unresolved. V lost 6 bases to trimming and J lost 5 bases, with 9 bases between them. The CDR3 consists of 12 residues. Per the germline V gene, CDR1 is MNHEY and CDR2 is SVGEGT. The DNA of the CDR3 is TGTGCCAGCAGGCAGGACGGAGATACGCAGTATTTT. It translates to CASRQDGDTQYF.

V usage is TRBV29-1 and J usage is TRBJ1-1, with D possibly matching TRBD1 (5 bases). Trimming removed 0 bases at V and 6 bases at J, with 14 bases between. Germline V lookup: CDR1 SQVTM, CDR2 ANQGSEA. There are 14 residues in the CDR3. CDR3: CSVEDWLRAPEAFF. Written as DNA, the CDR3 is TGCAGCGTTGAAGATTGGCTCAGGGCCCCTGAAGCTTTCTTT. Full variable domain (rest looked up from reference TRBV29-1 and TRBJ1-1): SAVISQKPSRDICQRGTSLTIQCQVDSQVTMMFWYRQQPGQSLTLIATANQGSEATYESGFVIDKFPISRPNLTFSTLTVSNMSPEDSSIYLCSVEDWLRAPEAFFGQGTRLTVV.

This clonotype was seen a handful of times. V is TRBV30 and J is TRBJ1-6; unclear D gene. This CDR3 region has 11 residues. Looked up from germline, CDR1 is GTSNPN and CDR2 is SVGIG (reference sequence). The V and J ends lost 4 bases and 10 bases respectively, with 8 bases between them. CDR3 sequence: CAWNRESPLHF. CDR3 DNA sequence: TGTGCCTGGAACCGGGAATCACCCCTCCACTTT.

The rearrangement links TRBV6-1 to TRBJ2-7, with D perhaps being TRBD1 or TRBD2 (5 bases each). With 2 bases removed from V and 2 bases from J, the gap between germline ends came to 13 bases. Germline V gene sequence: CDR1 MNHNS, CDR2 SASEGT. This CDR3 is built from 15 residues. CDR3 protein: CASSENAGTAYEQYF. The CDR3 DNA is TGTGCCAGCAGTGAAAATGCAGGGACGGCCTACGAGCAGTACTTC.

The chain has TRBV5-1 and TRBJ2-7, with 14 bases that match TRBD2. The V and J ends lost 2 bases and 0 bases, in that order; junction bases with no gene match: 7. CDR3 length: 18 residues. Germline V CDR1 and CDR2: SGHRS, YFSETQ. The CDR3 here is CASSFGLAGGASSYEQYF. CDR3 coding DNA: TGCGCCAGCAGCTTCGGACTAGCGGGGGGTGCGAGCTCCTACGAGCAGTACTTC. Using reference TRBV5-1 and TRBJ2-7 for the parts outside the CDR3, the full variable domain is KAGVTQTPRYLIKTRGQQVTLSCSPISGHRSVSWYQQTPGQGLQFLFEYFSETQRNKGNFPGRFSGRQFSNSRSEMNVSTLELGDSALYLCASSFGLAGGASSYEQYFGPGTRLTVT.

The chain uses TRBV7-9 and TRBJ1-2, with D unresolved. Germline-derived CDR1 and CDR2 are SEHNR and FQNEAQ (reference sequence). The V end lost 5 bases, the J end lost 6 bases, and 10 bases lay between the germline ends. CDR3 length equals 12 residues. CDR3 amino acids: CASSIQTDGYTF. As DNA, the CDR3 is TGTGCCAGCAGCATACAGACGGATGGCTACACCTTC.

V is TRBV2 and J is TRBJ1-5; 10 bases align to TRBD1. The assigned J gene may be wrong: the sequence end matches TRBJ2-3 better. The germline CDR1 and CDR2 sequences are SNHLY and FYNNEI. The CDR3 runs 17 residues. Written as DNA, the CDR3 is TGTGCCAGCAGTGGAATTGGGGGACAGGGGAGCAATCAGCCCCAGTATTTT. Amino acid sequence: CASSGIGGQGSNQPQYF.

This clonotype was seen repeatedly, ten times or more. The junction shows a germline mismatch at one end, possibly a read error. The chain joins TRBV15 to TRBJ2-7, with TRBD2 as a possible D gene (6 bases). Per the germline V gene, CDR1 is LNHNV and CDR2 is YYDKDF (reference sequence). This CDR3 has 14 amino acids. Here the CDR3 reads CATSKAGSSYEQYF. In DNA form, the CDR3 reads TGTGCTACCAGCAAGGCGGGGAGCTCCTACGAGCAGTACTTC.

This clonotype showed up just a few times. V is TRBV6-1 and J is TRBJ1-1, with D possibly TRBD1 on 5 matching bases. V lost 8 bases and J 1 base, leaving 17 bases between the germline ends. This CDR3 has 15 residues. Germline V gives CDR1 MNHNS, CDR2 SASEGT. CDR3: CASYRRGTGNTEAFF. The CDR3 DNA reads as TGTGCCAGCTACCGGCGAGGGACCGGGAACACTGAAGCTTTCTTT.

This clonotype was counted a few times. V gene TRBV11-2 combines with J gene TRBJ2-7, with 7 bases fitting TRBD2. The V segment lost 8 bases and the J segment 3 bases; nucleotides outside the gene matches: 16. This CDR3 comprises 16 residues. Germline V lookup: CDR1 SGHAT, CDR2 FQNNGV. DNA of the CDR3: TGTGCCAGCGGTTCCAGTGAGGCTAGCGGCCTCTACGAGCAGTACTTC. Encoded protein: CASGSSEASGLYEQYF. The whole variable domain, remainder taken from reference TRBV11-2 and TRBJ2-7, is EAGVAQSPRYKIIEKRQSVAFWCNPISGHATLYWYQQILGQGPKLLIQFQNNGVVDDSQLPKDRFSAERLKGVDSTLKIQPAKLEDSAVYLCASGSSEASGLYEQYFGPGTRLTVT.

A few counts support this clonotype. The chain links TRBV5-1 to TRBJ2-1; 10 bases agree with TRBD2. The ends lost 9 bases at V and 8 bases at J; junction bases unmatched: 14. Looked up from germline, CDR1 is SGHRS and CDR2 is YFSETQ. This CDR3 comprises 15 residues. CDR3 coding DNA: TGCGCCACCTCGTACGAGCGGGGGGGCGGGGATGAGCAGTTCTTC. Residues: CATSYERGGGDEQFF. Supplemented by reference TRBV5-1 and TRBJ2-1, the full variable domain reads KAGVTQTPRYLIKTRGQQVTLSCSPISGHRSVSWYQQTPGQGLQFLFEYFSETQRNKGNFPGRFSGRQFSNSRSEMNVSTLELGDSALYLCATSYERGGGDEQFFGPGTRLTVL.

There are a few counts of this clonotype. The chain recombines TRBV12-3 or TRBV12-4 with TRBJ1-1; D call uncertain. The CDR3 consists of 11 residues. Trimming took off 6 bases at V and 4 bases at J, with 6 bases between the two ends. This CDR3 is CASSTRTEAFF. The CDR3 DNA reads as TGTGCCAGCAGCACTCGCACTGAAGCTTTCTTT.

The rearrangement links TRBV28 to TRBJ2-5; D gene uncertain. V was shortened by 6 bases and J by 5 bases, with 19 bases between the two germline ends. Germline lookup yields CDR1 MDHEN and CDR2 SYDVKM. CDR3 size: 15 residues. CDR3 in DNA: TGTGCCAGCAGCCGCCGCGGACGGTCGCGGGAGACCCAGTACTTC. This encodes CASSRRGRSRETQYF. The variable domain in full, with the rest retrieved from reference TRBV28 and TRBJ2-5, is DVKVTQSSRYLVKRTGEKVFLECVQDMDHENMFWYRQDPGLGLRLIYFSYDVKMKEKGDIPEGYSVSREKKERFSLILESASTNQTSMYLCASSRRGRSRETQYFGPGTRLLVL.

This clonotype was found a few times. This rearrangement joins TRBV2 to TRBJ1-4; a weak D match, TRBD1 (6 bases). This CDR3 is 14 amino acids long. The ends were cut back, 6 bases at V and 10 bases at J, with 18 bases in the middle. The V gene's germline CDR1 is SNHLY and CDR2 FYNNEI. The CDR3 coding sequence is TGTGCCAGCAGACCCGAACTTGGGGGCGGAAAACTGTTTTTT. Protein: CASRPELGGGKLFF.

V is TRBV20-1 and J is TRBJ2-1; 7 bases match TRBD2. The CDR3 runs 14 residues. Germline assignment: CDR1 DFQATT and CDR2 SNEGSKA (reference sequence). Trimming removed 6 bases from V and 0 bases from J; junction bases left unmatched: 5. CDR3 residues: CSANRDYSYNEQFF. The CDR3 DNA is TGCAGTGCGAACCGGGACTACTCCTACAATGAGCAGTTCTTC.

V is TRBV30 and J is TRBJ2-3; no reliable D call. V was shortened by 6 bases and J by 3 bases, with 10 bases between the two germline ends. The CDR3 is 12 amino acids. The germline CDR1 and CDR2 sequences are GTSNPN and SVGIG (reference sequence). CDR3 bases: TGTGCCTGCTCCCGGAGTACAGATACGCAGTATTTT. Translating gives CACSRSTDTQYF.

Comments on this clonotype: One end of the junction fails to match germline, which may point to a read error. The V gene is TRBV4-1, the J gene TRBJ2-2; D possibly matches TRBD1 or TRBD2 (5 bases each). Germline assignment: CDR1 MGHRA and CDR2 YSYEKL. This CDR3 has 16 amino acids. The CDR3 nucleotides are TGCGTCAGCAGCCAGTGGTTGGGGGACGACGCCGGGGAGCTGTTTTTT. This sequence encodes CVSSQWLGDDAGELFF.

This clonotype was seen only a few times. The CDR3 nucleotides are TGTGCCAGCAGCTGGCGGACAGGGGACGAGCAGTACTTC. The encoded protein is CASSWRTGDEQYF. The V gene is TRBV5-8, the J gene TRBJ2-7; 9 nucleotides agree with TRBD1. Germline V gene sequence: CDR1 SGHTS, CDR2 YDEGEE. V was clipped by 3 bases and J by 5 bases; unmatched bases: 3. The CDR3 totals 13 residues.

There are a few counts of this clonotype. The chain employs TRBV20-1 and TRBJ2-5; D uncertain. V lost 4 bases and J lost 1, with 16 bases in between. Germline CDR1 and CDR2: DFQATT and SNEGSKA (reference sequence). The CDR3 is 15 residues long. CDR3 coding DNA: TGCAGTGCTACGACGCCCTTCCGAACCCAAGAGACCCAGTACTTC. This sequence encodes CSATTPFRTQETQYF.

This clonotype was found a few times. The CDR3 coding sequence is TGCAGTGCTAGGGGGCAGGCCGACACTGAAGCTTTCTTT. Amino acids: CSARGQADTEAFF. The chain couples TRBV20-1 to TRBJ1-1, with a weak D call TRBD1 (5 bases). The CDR3 is made up of 13 amino acids. Trimming stripped 3 bases from V and 3 bases from J, with 11 bases between. Germline V gives CDR1 DFQATT, CDR2 SNEGSKA (reference sequence).

This clonotype was detected a few times. This rearrangement joins TRBV29-1 to TRBJ1-1; tentatively, D is TRBD1 (5 bases). V lost 4 bases and J 5 bases, leaving 14 bases between the germline ends. The CDR3 length is 13 residues. Germline values: CDR1 SQVTM, CDR2 ANQGSEA. Here the CDR3 reads CSVVGAIVTEAFF. Here the CDR3 DNA reads TGCAGCGTTGTTGGGGCGATTGTGACTGAAGCTTTCTTT.

This sequence joins TRBV20-1 and TRBJ2-7, with D possibly being TRBD1 (5 bases). CDR1 DFQATT and CDR2 SNEGSKA come from the germline V gene (reference sequence). V lost 1 base and J 2 bases, leaving 12 bases between the germline ends. The CDR3 extends over 14 amino acids. The CDR3 is CSARVPWGTYEQYF. In nucleotides, the CDR3 is TGCAGTGCTAGAGTCCCGTGGGGCACCTACGAGCAGTACTTC.

This clonotype was picked up a small number of times. A much larger clone sits a single nucleotide away, making a read error possible. The rearrangement links TRBV7-9 to TRBJ1-2, with D uncertain. Germline CDR1 reads SEHNR; CDR2 reads FQNEAQ (reference sequence). The CDR3 has 10 amino acids. Here the CDR3 reads CASGLDGYTF. Written as DNA, the CDR3 is TGTGCCAGCGGCTTAGATGGCTACACCTTC.

V and J are TRBV6-5 and TRBJ1-2; unclear D gene. The V end lost 8 bases, the J end lost 6 bases, and 13 bases lay between the germline ends. CDR3 length: 12 residues. The V gene's germline CDR1 is MNHEY and CDR2 SVGAGI. CDR3 bases: TGTGCCAGCTCAGAAGGTTTAAATGGCTACACCTTC. Translated, it gives CASSEGLNGYTF.

The chain combines TRBV7-9 with TRBJ2-7, with 9 bases matching TRBD1. With 6 bases clipped from V and 2 bases from J, the junction kept 8 bases outside the gene matches. Germline CDR1 is SEHNR and CDR2 is FQNEAQ (reference sequence). The CDR3 runs to 15 residues. The CDR3 bases are TGTGCCAGCAGTACGCCGGGACAGGGACCCTACGAGCAGTACTTC. Protein: CASSTPGQGPYEQYF. The whole variable domain, filled in from reference TRBV7-9 and TRBJ2-7, reads DTGVSQNPRHKITKRGQNVTFRCDPISEHNRLYWYRQTLGQGPEFLTYFQNEAQLEKSRLLSDRFSAERPKGSFSTLEIQRTEQGDSAMYLCASSTPGQGPYEQYFGPGTRLTVT.

This clonotype was detected ten times or more. The J gene is TRBJ2-1, the V gene TRBV7-3; 8 bases match TRBD1. The germline CDR1 and CDR2 sequences are SGHTA and FQGTGA. With V trimmed by 1 base and J by 8 bases, 10 bases remained unmatched. The CDR3 consists of 16 residues. CDR3 region: CASSLKTPGGVDEQFF. As DNA, the CDR3 is TGTGCCAGCAGCTTAAAGACGCCAGGGGGCGTAGATGAGCAGTTCTTC.